This TCR beta chain was retrieved from a study of CD8 T cells in Susac syndrome. With random hexamers, about 0.45 to 1 ug RNA was reverse transcribed. One entry per CDR3 protein results from TCRdb running MiXCR on the immunoSEQ multiplex PCR reads. Among under 150,000 distinct CDR3 sequences listed, roughly 95% were seen once. Per germline, CDR1 SQVTM and CDR2 ANQGSEA. The CDR3 is made up of 13 amino acids. The V end lost 6 bases, the J end lost 0 bases, and 12 bases lay between the germline ends. The sequencing input was CD4+ T cells from PBMCs. This TCR was sampled from a human donor with Susac syndrome. This chain connects TRBV29-1 to TRBJ2-7; the D gene is possibly TRBD1 (5 bases). The DNA of the CDR3 is TGCAGCGTCCTAATCGACAGCTCCTACGAGCAGTACTTC. It specifies CSVLIDSSYEQYF.